This T cell receptor beta chain was recovered during a study of cytomegalovirus exposure and HLA in healthy donors. Study background: Previous work identified 95 million to 120 million unique TCR beta sequences from around 180 million T cells. The Caucasian-associated ancestry cluster held around 76% of over 350 genotyped donors. Study findings and constraints: HLA alleles showed associations with 16,951 TCR beta sequences in a later analysis, at a 0.05 false discovery rate.

It was with 60 Vbeta and 13 Jbeta primers that the PCR ran. Sequenced by immunoSEQ multiplex PCR; TCRdb stores in-frame clones only, minus some. The sample contains about 140,000 clones, around 65% of which appear only once. A note on this clone: Its antigen is undetermined.

This CDR3 comprises 14 residues. Germline values: CDR1 MNHEY, CDR2 SVGAGI. V dropped 0 bases and J dropped 3 bases, with 8 bases sitting between them. V gene TRBV6-5 combines with J gene TRBJ1-2; D is perhaps TRBD1 (5 bases). The sequenced material came from PBMCs. The receptor was isolated from a male donor in good health and CMV-seronegative. CDR3 sequence (DNA): TGTGCCAGCAGTTACTCTGACAGTTACTATGGCTACACCTTC. Residues: CASSYSDSYYGYTF.